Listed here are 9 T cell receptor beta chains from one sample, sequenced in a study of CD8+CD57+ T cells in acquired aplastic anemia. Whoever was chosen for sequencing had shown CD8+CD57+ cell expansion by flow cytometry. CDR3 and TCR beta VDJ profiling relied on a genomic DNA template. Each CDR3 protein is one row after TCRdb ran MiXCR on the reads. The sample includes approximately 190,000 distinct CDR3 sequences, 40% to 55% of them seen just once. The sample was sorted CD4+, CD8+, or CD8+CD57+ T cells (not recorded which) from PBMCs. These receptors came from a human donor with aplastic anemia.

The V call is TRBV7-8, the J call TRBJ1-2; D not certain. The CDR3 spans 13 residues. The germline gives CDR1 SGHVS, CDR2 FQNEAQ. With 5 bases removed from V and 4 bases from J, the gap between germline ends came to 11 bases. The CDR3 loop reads CASSLGEAYGYTF. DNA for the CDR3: TGTGCCAGCAGCCTCGGGGAGGCCTATGGCTACACCTTC.

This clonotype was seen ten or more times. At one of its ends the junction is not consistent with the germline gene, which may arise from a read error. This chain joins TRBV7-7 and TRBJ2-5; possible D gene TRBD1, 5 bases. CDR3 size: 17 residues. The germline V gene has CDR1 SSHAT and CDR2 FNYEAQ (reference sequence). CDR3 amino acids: CASSSGPGRRTQETQYF. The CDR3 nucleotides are TGTGCTAGCAGCTCAGGGCCCGGTCGTCGGACGCAAGAGACCCAGTACTTC.

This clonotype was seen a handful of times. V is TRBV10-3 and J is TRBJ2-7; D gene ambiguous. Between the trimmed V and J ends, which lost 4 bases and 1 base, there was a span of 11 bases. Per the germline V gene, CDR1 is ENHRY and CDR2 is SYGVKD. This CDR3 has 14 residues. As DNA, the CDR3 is TGTGCCATCAGTGGGCGGCAGGAATCCTACGAGCAGTACTTC. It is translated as CAISGRQESYEQYF.

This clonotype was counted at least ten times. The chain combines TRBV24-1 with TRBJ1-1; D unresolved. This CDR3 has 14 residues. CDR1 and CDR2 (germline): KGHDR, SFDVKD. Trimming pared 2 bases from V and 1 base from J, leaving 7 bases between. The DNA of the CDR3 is TGTGCCACCAGTGATTCGGGCTGGAACACTGAAGCTTTCTTT. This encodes CATSDSGWNTEAFF.

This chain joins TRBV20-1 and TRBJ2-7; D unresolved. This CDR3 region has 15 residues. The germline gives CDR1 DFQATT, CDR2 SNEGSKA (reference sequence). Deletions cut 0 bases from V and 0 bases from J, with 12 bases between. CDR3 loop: CSARDPELSSYEQYF. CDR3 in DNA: TGCAGTGCTAGAGATCCAGAACTGAGCTCCTACGAGCAGTACTTC.

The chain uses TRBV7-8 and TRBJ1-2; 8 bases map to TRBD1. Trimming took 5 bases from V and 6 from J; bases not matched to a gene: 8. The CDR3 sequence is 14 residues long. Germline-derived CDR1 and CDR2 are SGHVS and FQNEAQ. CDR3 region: CASSITRTGNGYTF. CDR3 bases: TGTGCCAGCAGCATCACAAGGACAGGGAATGGCTACACCTTC.

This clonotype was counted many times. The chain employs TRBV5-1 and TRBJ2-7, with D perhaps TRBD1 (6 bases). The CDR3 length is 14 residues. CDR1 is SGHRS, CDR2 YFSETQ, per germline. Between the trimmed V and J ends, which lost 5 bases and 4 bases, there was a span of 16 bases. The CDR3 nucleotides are TGCGCCAGCAGAGTGGAGACAGGTGGATACGAGCAGTACTTC. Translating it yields CASRVETGGYEQYF.

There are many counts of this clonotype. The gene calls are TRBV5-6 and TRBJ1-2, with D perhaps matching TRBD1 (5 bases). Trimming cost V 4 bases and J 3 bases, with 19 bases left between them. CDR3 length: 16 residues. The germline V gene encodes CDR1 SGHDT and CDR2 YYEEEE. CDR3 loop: CASSGYGGRRDYGYTF. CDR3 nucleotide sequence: TGTGCCAGCAGCGGATACGGGGGACGTAGGGACTATGGCTACACCTTC. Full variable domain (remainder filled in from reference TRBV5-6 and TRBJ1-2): DAGVTQSPTHLIKTRGQQVTLRCSPKSGHDTVSWYQQALGQGPQFIFQYYEEEERQRGNFPDRFSGHQFPNYSSELNVNALLLGDSALYLCASSGYGGRRDYGYTFGSGTRLTVV.

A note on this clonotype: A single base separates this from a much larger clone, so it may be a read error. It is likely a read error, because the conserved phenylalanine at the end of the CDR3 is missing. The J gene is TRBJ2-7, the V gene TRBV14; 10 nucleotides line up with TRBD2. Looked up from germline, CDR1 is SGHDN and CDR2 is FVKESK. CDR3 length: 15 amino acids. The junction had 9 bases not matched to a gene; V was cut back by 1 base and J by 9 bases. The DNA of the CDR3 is TGTGCCAGCAGCCAAGCCGAGCGGGAGGGCCATGCGCAGTACTCC. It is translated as CASSQAEREGHAQYS.